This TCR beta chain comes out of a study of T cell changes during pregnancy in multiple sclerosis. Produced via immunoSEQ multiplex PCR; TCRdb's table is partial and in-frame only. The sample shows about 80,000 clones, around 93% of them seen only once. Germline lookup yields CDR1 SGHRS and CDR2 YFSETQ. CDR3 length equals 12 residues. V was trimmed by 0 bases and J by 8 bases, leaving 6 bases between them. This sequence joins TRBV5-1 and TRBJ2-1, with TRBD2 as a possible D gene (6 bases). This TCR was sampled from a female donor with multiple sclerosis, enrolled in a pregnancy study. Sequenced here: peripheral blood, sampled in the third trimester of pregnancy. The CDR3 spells CASSLGGDEQFF. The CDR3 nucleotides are TGCGCCAGCAGCTTGGGGGGGGATGAGCAGTTCTTC.